One and the same sample provided the 22 T cell receptor beta chains below, sequenced in a study of blood T cell repertoires in COVID-19. Here immunoSEQ multiplex PCR was the method, and the copy in TCRdb shows in-frame clones only, minus some. The sample holds roughly 160,000 clones, around 84% seen once. Sequencing input: peripheral blood. The receptors were sampled from a woman of 80 years or more with COVID-19, enrolled during active disease.

This chain connects TRBV5-4 to TRBJ2-5, with 7 bases matching TRBD2. Per the germline V gene, CDR1 is SGHNT and CDR2 is YYREEE (reference sequence). This CDR3 has 15 amino acids. Trimming cost V 5 bases and J 5 bases; bases outside gene matches: 12. The CDR3 nucleotides read TGTGCCAGCAGTCTGCCGGGGACTACCCATGAGACCCAGTACTTC. It encodes CASSLPGTTHETQYF.

The rearrangement joins TRBV4-2 to TRBJ2-2; TRBD2 agrees at 10 bases. The V and J ends lost 0 bases and 4 bases, in that order; junction bases with no gene match: 5. CDR3 length: 17 residues. The germline CDR1 and CDR2 sequences are LGHNA and YNFKEQ. In nucleotides, the CDR3 is TGTGCCAGCAGCCAAGATGTAGCGGGAGGCGGCACCGGGGAGCTGTTTTTT. Translated, it gives CASSQDVAGGGTGELFF.

The chain carries TRBV19 and TRBJ1-2, with 10 bases identical to TRBD1. This CDR3 is built from 14 residues. Germline trimming cut 6 bases from V and 8 bases from J; bases unmatched to any gene: 9. Germline V CDR1 and CDR2: LNHDA, SQIVND (reference sequence). Written as DNA, the CDR3 is TGTGCCAGTAGCCCCGGACAGGGGGTTCGAGGCTACACCTTC. Protein product: CASSPGQGVRGYTF. The full variable domain, its missing parts supplied by reference TRBV19 and TRBJ1-2, is DGGITQSPKYLFRKEGQNVTLSCEQNLNHDAMYWYRQDPGQGLRLIYYSQIVNDFQKGDIAEGYSVSREKKESFPLTVTSAQKNPTAFYLCASSPGQGVRGYTFGSGTRLTVV.

The chain uses TRBV7-9 and TRBJ2-1; D is unclear. The length of the CDR3 is 18 residues. The V end was cut by 2 bases, the J end by 0 bases, with 17 bases between. Per the germline V gene, CDR1 is SEHNR and CDR2 is FQNEAQ (reference sequence). CDR3 residues: CASSLNSITSSSYNEQFF. The DNA of the CDR3 is TGTGCCAGCAGCTTAAACTCAATCACTTCGAGCTCCTACAATGAGCAGTTCTTC.

V gene TRBV6-5 combines with J gene TRBJ2-7, with 11 bases fitting TRBD1. V was pared by 6 bases and J by 2 bases, with 6 bases of the junction left unmatched. This CDR3 contains 15 residues. The V gene's germline CDR1 is MNHEY and CDR2 SVGAGI. The CDR3 sequence: CASSRDRGVTYEQYF. The DNA of the CDR3 is TGTGCCAGCAGCAGGGACAGGGGGGTAACCTACGAGCAGTACTTC.

The chain employs TRBV6-2 or TRBV6-3 and TRBJ2-1; D gene ambiguous. Trimming pared 4 bases from V and 0 bases from J, leaving 7 bases between. The CDR3 is 14 residues long. CDR1 and CDR2 from the germline V gene are MNHEY and SVGEGT. CDR3 sequence reads: CASSFASSYNEQFF. The CDR3 coding sequence is TGTGCCAGCAGTTTTGCGAGCTCCTACAATGAGCAGTTCTTC.

This rearrangement joins TRBV6-5 to TRBJ1-1; possibly TRBD1 for D (5 bases). Trimming shortened V by 6 bases and J by 5 bases, and 16 bases separated the two germline ends. Germline V gene sequence: CDR1 MNHEY, CDR2 SVGAGI. There are 14 residues in the CDR3. CDR3 DNA sequence: TGTGCCAGCAGCACCAACGTGCGGGGGACTGAAGCTTTCTTT. Translating it yields CASSTNVRGTEAFF.

The J gene is TRBJ1-4, the V gene TRBV7-9; D is perhaps TRBD1 (5 bases). CDR1 is SEHNR, CDR2 FQNEAQ, per germline (reference sequence). Deletions cut 4 bases from V and 6 bases from J, with 15 bases between. The CDR3 consists of 15 residues. This CDR3 is CASSSFVVGDEKLFF. CDR3 sequence (DNA): TGTGCCAGCAGCTCCTTCGTTGTAGGGGATGAAAAACTGTTTTTT.

The rearrangement joins TRBV19 to TRBJ1-2, with 12 positions matching TRBD1. The trim removed 4 bases at V and 5 bases at J, leaving 2 bases unmatched. The CDR3 contains 14 residues. Germline V gives CDR1 LNHDA, CDR2 SQIVND (reference sequence). CDR3 DNA: TGTGCCAGTAGTAGGGGACAGGGGGCGTATGGCTACACCTTC. Translating it yields CASSRGQGAYGYTF.

The rearrangement uses TRBV6-1 and TRBJ1-4, with unresolved D. V was clipped by 1 base and J by 4 bases, with 13 bases between them. CDR3 length equals 16 residues. Germline CDR1 is MNHNS and CDR2 is SASEGT. Written as DNA, the CDR3 is TGTGCCAGCAGTGAAGACTCATTAACCCTTAATGAAAAACTGTTTTTT. As protein: CASSEDSLTLNEKLFF.

The genes are TRBV28 and TRBJ2-1, with 10 positions matching TRBD2. V dropped 1 base and J dropped 8; count of bases not matched to a gene: 5. This CDR3 contains 15 residues. The V gene's germline CDR1 is MDHEN and CDR2 SYDVKM. The DNA of the CDR3 is TGTGCCAGCAGTTTATCCCTAGCGGGAGTCGATGAGCAGTTCTTC. It specifies CASSLSLAGVDEQFF.

V is TRBV6-2 or TRBV6-3 and J is TRBJ2-2; perhaps TRBD2 as D (6 bases). The CDR3 extends over 13 amino acids. Trimming removed 6 bases from V and 6 bases from J, with 11 bases in between. The germline CDR1 and CDR2 sequences are MNHEY and SVGEGT. In DNA form, the CDR3 reads TGTGCCAGCAGCGTTGGAGGGCCCGGGGAGCTGTTTTTT. Its protein product is CASSVGGPGELFF.

This chain links TRBV2 with TRBJ2-1; 14 nucleotides match TRBD2. CDR3 length equals 16 residues. J was trimmed by 6 bases and V by 7 bases; bases with no gene match: 8. CDR1 is SNHLY and CDR2 is FYNNEI in the germline V gene. The CDR3 spells CASNRRGTSGSNEQFF. In DNA form, the CDR3 reads TGTGCCAGCAATCGAAGGGGGACTAGCGGGAGCAATGAGCAGTTCTTC.

This chain joins TRBV28 and TRBJ1-4; tentatively, D is TRBD1 (5 bases). Trimming shortened V by 6 bases and J by 0 bases, and 23 bases separated the two germline ends. Germline CDR1 reads MDHEN; CDR2 reads SYDVKM. This CDR3 comprises 19 residues. The CDR3, as DNA: TGTGCCAGCAGCAACGACGTTTGGGCAGGGCAGGCAACTAATGAAAAACTGTTTTTT. It specifies CASSNDVWAGQATNEKLFF.

This rearrangement joins TRBV11-2 to TRBJ2-5; D may be TRBD1 (5 bases). Germline V gives CDR1 SGHAT, CDR2 FQNNGV. Trimming shortened V by 3 bases and J by 5 bases, and 13 bases separated the two germline ends. The CDR3 has 14 amino acids. CDR3 bases: TGTGCCAGCAGCTTGGGGCCCGCGACGGAGACCCAGTACTTC. Amino acids: CASSLGPATETQYF.

The chain employs TRBV7-2 and TRBJ2-3, with 9 bases aligning to TRBD2. J gave up 6 bases and V 4 bases, and 5 bases lay outside the gene matches. CDR1 SGHTA and CDR2 FQGNSA come from the germline V gene. The CDR3 is 14 residues long. The chain's CDR3 is CASSSSGRWDTQYF. The CDR3 nucleotides are TGTGCCAGCAGCTCAAGCGGGAGGTGGGATACGCAGTATTTT.

The J gene is TRBJ2-2, the V gene TRBV3-1 (or the pseudogene TRBV3-2), with D unclear. Trimming removed 1 base at V and 4 bases at J, with 7 bases between. The CDR3 extends over 14 amino acids. Per germline, CDR1 LGHDT and CDR2 YNNKEL (reference sequence). CDR3 amino acids: CASSQGTSTGELFF. CDR3 coding DNA: TGTGCCAGCAGCCAAGGTACGAGCACCGGGGAGCTGTTTTTT.

CDR3 residues: CASSPSFGQYLGEQYF. In DNA form, the CDR3 reads TGTGCCAGCAGCCCATCCTTCGGACAGTACCTCGGCGAGCAGTACTTC. The J gene is TRBJ2-7, the V gene TRBV9; possible D gene TRBD1, 6 bases. This CDR3 has 16 amino acids. V was shortened by 4 bases and J by 6 bases, with 23 bases between the two germline ends. Germline V gives CDR1 SGDLS, CDR2 YYNGEE.

This clone has a handful of counts. The chain is built from TRBV29-1 and TRBJ2-7; 7 bases are a match to TRBD2. J gave up 4 bases and V 1 base, and 4 bases lay outside the gene matches. This CDR3 is 13 amino acids long. Germline CDR1 and CDR2: SQVTM and ANQGSEA. The CDR3 DNA sequence: TGCAGCGTTGAAGCCGCCGGGGGGTACGAGCAGTACTTC. Its translation is CSVEAAGGYEQYF.

The chain carries TRBV28 and TRBJ2-5; TRBD2 matches 8 bases. The length of the CDR3 is 20 residues. Germline CDR1 MDHEN, CDR2 SYDVKM. J gave up 1 base and V 4 bases, and 20 bases lay outside the gene matches. In nucleotides, the CDR3 is TGTGCCAGCAGTTCGGCGACGGTGCCGCTAGCGGGCAAAATCCAAGAGACCCAGTACTTC. Translating it yields CASSSATVPLAGKIQETQYF.

The chain joins TRBV12-3 or TRBV12-4 to TRBJ2-4; weak D call: TRBD2 (6 bases). Trimming cost V 7 bases and J 8 bases, with 12 bases left between them. This CDR3 is built from 12 residues. The CDR3, as DNA: TGTGCCAGCAACGGACCGGGGGACATTCAGTACTTC. Its translation: CASNGPGDIQYF.

The chain couples TRBV10-1 to TRBJ1-1; 12 bases map to TRBD1. V trimming: 9 bases; J trimming: 2 bases; junction bases outside the gene matches: 13. This CDR3 contains 17 residues. Germline V gene sequence: CDR1 WNHNN, CDR2 SYGVQD (reference sequence). CDR3 sequence (DNA): TGCGCCAGTCCAAAGGGGGACAGGGGGCTATTAAACACTGAAGCTTTCTTT. Translated: CASPKGDRGLLNTEAFF.